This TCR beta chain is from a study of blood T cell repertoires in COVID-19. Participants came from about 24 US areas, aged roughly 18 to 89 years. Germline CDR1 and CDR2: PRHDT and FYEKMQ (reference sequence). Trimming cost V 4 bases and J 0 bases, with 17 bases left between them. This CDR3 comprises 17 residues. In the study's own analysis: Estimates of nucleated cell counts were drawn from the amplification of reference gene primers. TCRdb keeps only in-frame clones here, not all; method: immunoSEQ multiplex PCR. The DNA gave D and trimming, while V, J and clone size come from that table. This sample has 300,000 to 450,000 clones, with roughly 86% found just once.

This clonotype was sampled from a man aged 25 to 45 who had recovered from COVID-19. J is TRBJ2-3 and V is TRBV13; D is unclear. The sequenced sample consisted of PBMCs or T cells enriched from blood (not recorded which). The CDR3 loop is CASSSQDFLKSTDTQYF. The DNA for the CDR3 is TGTGCCAGCAGCTCCCAAGACTTCCTCAAAAGCACAGATACGCAGTATTTT.